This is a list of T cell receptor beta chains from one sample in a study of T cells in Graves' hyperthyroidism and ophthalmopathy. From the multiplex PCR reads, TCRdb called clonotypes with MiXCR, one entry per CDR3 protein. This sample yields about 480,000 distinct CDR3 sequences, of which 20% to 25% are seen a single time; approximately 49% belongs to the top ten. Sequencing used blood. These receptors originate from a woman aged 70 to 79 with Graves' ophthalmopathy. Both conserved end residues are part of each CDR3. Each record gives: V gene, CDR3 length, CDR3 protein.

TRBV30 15 CAWTKGLAGTYEQYF
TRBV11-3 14 CASSLGGVGNEQYF
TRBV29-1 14 CSVASGANTGELFF
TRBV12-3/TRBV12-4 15 CASTRGGAGANVLTF
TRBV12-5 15 CASGSSGPDFYEQYF
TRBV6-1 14 CASSEWGGGGEAFF
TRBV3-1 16 CASSLGAGGNTGELFF
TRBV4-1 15 CASSQEFPSNQPQHF
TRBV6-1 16 CASSEPPGRVNTEAFF
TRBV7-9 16 CASSSSDRGLFTEAFF
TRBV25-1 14 CASGKQGANYGYTF
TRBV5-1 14 CASSTGTGSGELFF
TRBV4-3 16 CASSRRDRVPYNEQFF
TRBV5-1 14 CASSSGGGVDEQYF
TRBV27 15 CASSWIAGPQETRYF
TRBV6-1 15 CASGPAGGSYNEQFF
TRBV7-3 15 CASSWAGTSTDTQYF
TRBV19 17 CASSIEGLTGNSYEQYF
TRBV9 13 CASSSWGGDTQYF
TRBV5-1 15 CASSLDGTSLAEQFF
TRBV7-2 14 CASSLGVMSGGYTF
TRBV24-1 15 CATSDSGQFTGELFF
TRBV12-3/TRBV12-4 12 CASSTGRGTQYF
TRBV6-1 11 CASSRGTEAFF
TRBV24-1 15 CATSDPTRSSYEQYF
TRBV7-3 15 CASSLAGGAPGELFF